The present T cell receptor (beta chain) was sequenced within a study of shared clonotypes between healthy human individuals. This CDR3 has 14 residues. With 7 bases removed from V and 5 bases from J, the gap between germline ends came to 17 bases. Per the germline V gene, CDR1 is SQVTM and CDR2 is ANQGSEA. The data were produced by immunoSEQ multiplex PCR, yet TCRdb's version contains in-frame clones alone and is incomplete. Of some 1,100,000 clones listed, approximately 80% are singletons. Sequenced input: memory CD4+ T cells from PBMCs. Subset given: CD45RA-negative fraction. This TCR derives from a man younger than 35 in good health. Some clones in this sample may be carry-over from other donors' samples. The chain employs TRBV29-1 and TRBJ2-2; TRBD2 is a possible D gene (7 bases). The CDR3 coding sequence is TGCAGCGCCCAGGGGACTACCAGGACCGGGGAGCTGTTTTTT. It encodes CSAQGTTRTGELFF.